This record looks at one T cell receptor beta chain sequence and its context. Its antigen is unidentified. Germline loops: CDR1 MNHEY, CDR2 SMNVEV (reference sequence). CDR3 size: 18 residues. The V gene lost 4 bases and the J gene lost 0 bases, with 19 bases spanning the gap. Prepared TCR beta cDNA libraries contained unique molecular identifiers. TCRdb used MiXCR to reprocess the PCR reads, holding one entry per CDR3 protein. The repertoire holds roughly 800,000 distinct CDR3 sequences, with around 46% as singletons. The data belong to a study of post-analysis software for immune sequencing data. Study-level results: With TRBV5-6, TRBV5-1 and TRBV20-1 included, about 5 TRBV segments were more frequent in patients than in controls.

This sequence joins TRBV27 and TRBJ2-1, with D possibly being TRBD1 (5 bases). The receptor comes from a girl between 10 and 17 years old with multiple sclerosis. The source material was blood. The CDR3 DNA is TGTGCCAGCAGTTCCACCTTCGGCAGGGTAGTCTCCTACAATGAGCAGTTCTTC. Encoded protein: CASSSTFGRVVSYNEQFF.